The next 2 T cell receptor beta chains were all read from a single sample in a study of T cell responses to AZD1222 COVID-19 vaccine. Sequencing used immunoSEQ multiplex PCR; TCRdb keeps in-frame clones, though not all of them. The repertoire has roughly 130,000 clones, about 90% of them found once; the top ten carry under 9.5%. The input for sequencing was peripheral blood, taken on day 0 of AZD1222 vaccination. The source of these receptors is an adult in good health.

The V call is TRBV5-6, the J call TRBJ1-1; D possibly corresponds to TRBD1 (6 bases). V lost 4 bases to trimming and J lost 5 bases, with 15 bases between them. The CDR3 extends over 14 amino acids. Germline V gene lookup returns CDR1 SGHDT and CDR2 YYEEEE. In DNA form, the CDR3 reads TGTGCCAGCAGCGCCTCGACAGGTTTGACTGAAGCTTTCTTT. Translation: CASSASTGLTEAFF.

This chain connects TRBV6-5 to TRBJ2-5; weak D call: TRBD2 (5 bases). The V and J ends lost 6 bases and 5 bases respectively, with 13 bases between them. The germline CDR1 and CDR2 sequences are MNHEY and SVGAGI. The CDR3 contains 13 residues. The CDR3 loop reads CASRRVMGETQYF. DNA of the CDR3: TGTGCCAGCAGGAGGGTTATGGGGGAGACCCAGTACTTC.